The T cell receptor (beta chain) described here comes from a study of blood T cell repertoires in COVID-19. Looking at the study overall: COVID-19 samples, acute and convalescent, were from the United States, Italy and Spain. T cells, B-cell-depleted T cells, or PBMCs supplied cDNA or gDNA.

Per the original methods: The assay estimated nucleated cells by amplifying reference gene primers. Only in-frame clones appear in the TCRdb table, and some are missing; sequencing was by immunoSEQ multiplex PCR. D and trimming come from the DNA, and the V and J calls and clone size come from that table. The data contain approximately 110,000 clones, 65% to 80% of them singletons. Trimming took off 5 bases at V and 6 bases at J, with 14 bases between the two ends. The CDR3 runs to 15 residues. Germline lookup yields CDR1 SNHLY and CDR2 FYNNEI. The gene calls are TRBV2 and TRBJ1-6, with D possibly being TRBD1 (6 bases). The sequencing sample was made of peripheral blood. The TCR originated in a human donor with acute or convalescent COVID-19. The donor label of this sample is uncertain. CDR3 residues: CASSRTGSVNSPLHF. The CDR3 coding sequence is TGTGCCAGCAGTCGAACAGGGTCCGTTAATTCACCCCTCCACTTT.